This TCR beta chain originates from a study of vaccination and CD4 T cells after COVID-19. Regarding treatment: roughly 11-day PBMC culture with coronavirus spike peptide pools or control peptides (ViraFEST assay). Sequencing of the DNA from cultured CD4+ T cells was carried out with the Oncomine TCR Beta short-read assay. TCRdb passed the PCR reads through MiXCR, listing each CDR3 protein once. Found here are roughly 17,000 distinct CDR3 sequences, 43% of them singletons; the top ten hold under 7%. Concerning this clonotype itself: Its antigen is not known.

The ends were cut back, 6 bases at V and 0 bases at J, with 4 bases in the middle. CDR3 size: 12 residues. Germline values: CDR1 SGHTA, CDR2 FQGNSA. The material was CD4+ T cells from blood, cultured in vitro, obtained before SARS-CoV-2 vaccination. This sequence joins TRBV7-2 and TRBJ2-3; D not certain. This clonotype was sampled from a human donor who had recovered from COVID-19. The chain's CDR3 is CASRRSTDTQYF. CDR3 sequence (DNA): TGTGCCAGCAGGCGGAGCACAGATACGCAGTATTTT.